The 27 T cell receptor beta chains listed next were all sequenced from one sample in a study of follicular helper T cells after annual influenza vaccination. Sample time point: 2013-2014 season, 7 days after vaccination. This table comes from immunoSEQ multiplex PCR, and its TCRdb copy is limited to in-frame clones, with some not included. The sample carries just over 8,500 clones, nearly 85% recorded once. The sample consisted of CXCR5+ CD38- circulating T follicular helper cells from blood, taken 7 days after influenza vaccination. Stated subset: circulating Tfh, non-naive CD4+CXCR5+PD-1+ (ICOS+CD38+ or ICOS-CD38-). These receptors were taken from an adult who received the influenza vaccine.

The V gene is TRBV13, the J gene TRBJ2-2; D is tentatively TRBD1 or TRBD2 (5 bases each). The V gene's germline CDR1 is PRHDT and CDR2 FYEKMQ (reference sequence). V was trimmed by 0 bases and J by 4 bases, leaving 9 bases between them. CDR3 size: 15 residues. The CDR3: CASSLGRGPTGELFF. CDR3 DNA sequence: TGTGCCAGCAGCTTAGGTAGGGGACCCACCGGGGAGCTGTTTTTT.

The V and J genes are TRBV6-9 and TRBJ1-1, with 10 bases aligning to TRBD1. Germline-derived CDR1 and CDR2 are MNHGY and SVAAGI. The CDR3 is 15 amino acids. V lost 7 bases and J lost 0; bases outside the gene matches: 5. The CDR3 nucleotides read TGTGCCAGCACGGGACAGGGGACTCTGAACACTGAAGCTTTCTTT. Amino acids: CASTGQGTLNTEAFF.

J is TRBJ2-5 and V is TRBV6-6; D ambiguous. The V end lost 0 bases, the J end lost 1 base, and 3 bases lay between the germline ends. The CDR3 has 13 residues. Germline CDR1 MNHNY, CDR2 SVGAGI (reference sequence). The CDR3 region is CASSYSIQETQYF. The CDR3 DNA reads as TGTGCCAGCAGTTACTCCATCCAAGAGACCCAGTACTTC.

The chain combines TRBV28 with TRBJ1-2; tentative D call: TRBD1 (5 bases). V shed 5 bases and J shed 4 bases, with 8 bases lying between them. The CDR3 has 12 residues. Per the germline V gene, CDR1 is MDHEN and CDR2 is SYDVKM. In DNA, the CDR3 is TGTGCCAGCAGTCCGGACATCTATGGCTACACCTTC. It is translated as CASSPDIYGYTF.

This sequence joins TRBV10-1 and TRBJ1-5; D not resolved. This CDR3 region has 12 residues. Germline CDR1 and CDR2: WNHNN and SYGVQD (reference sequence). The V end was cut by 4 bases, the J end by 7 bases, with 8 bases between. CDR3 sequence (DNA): TGCGCCAGCAGTGGTAGGGTGCAGCCCCAGCATTTT. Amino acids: CASSGRVQPQHF.

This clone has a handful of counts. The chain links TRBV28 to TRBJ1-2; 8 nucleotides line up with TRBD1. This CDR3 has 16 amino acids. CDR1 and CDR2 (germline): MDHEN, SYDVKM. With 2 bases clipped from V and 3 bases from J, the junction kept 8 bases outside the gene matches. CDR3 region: CASSLPGQGGYYGYTF. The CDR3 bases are TGTGCCAGCAGTTTACCAGGACAGGGTGGATACTATGGCTACACCTTC.

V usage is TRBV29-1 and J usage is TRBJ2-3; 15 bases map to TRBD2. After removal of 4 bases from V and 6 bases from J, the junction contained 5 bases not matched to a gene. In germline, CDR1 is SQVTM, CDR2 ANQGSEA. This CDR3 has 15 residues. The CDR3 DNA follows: TGCAGCGTTGGGGCCGGGACTAGCGGGAGGGATACGCAGTATTTT. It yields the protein CSVGAGTSGRDTQYF.

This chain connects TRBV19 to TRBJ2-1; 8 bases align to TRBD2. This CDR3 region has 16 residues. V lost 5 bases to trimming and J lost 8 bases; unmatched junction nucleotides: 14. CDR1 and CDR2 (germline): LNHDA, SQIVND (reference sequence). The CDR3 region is CASSARGAGGKDEQFF. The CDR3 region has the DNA TGTGCCAGTAGTGCGCGGGGGGCGGGAGGTAAAGATGAGCAGTTCTTC. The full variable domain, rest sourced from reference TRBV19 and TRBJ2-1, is DGGITQSPKYLFRKEGQNVTLSCEQNLNHDAMYWYRQDPGQGLRLIYYSQIVNDFQKGDIAEGYSVSREKKESFPLTVTSAQKNPTAFYLCASSARGAGGKDEQFFGPGTRLTVL.

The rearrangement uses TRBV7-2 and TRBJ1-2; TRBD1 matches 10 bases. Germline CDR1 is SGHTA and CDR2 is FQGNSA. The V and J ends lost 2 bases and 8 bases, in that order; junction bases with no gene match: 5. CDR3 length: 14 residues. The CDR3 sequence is CASSLQGQGQGYTF. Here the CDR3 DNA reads TGTGCCAGCAGCTTACAGGGACAGGGGCAAGGCTACACCTTC.

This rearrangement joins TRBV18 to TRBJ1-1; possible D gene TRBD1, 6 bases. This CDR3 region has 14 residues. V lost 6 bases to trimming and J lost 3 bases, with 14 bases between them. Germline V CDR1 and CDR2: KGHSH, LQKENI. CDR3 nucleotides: TGTGCCAGCTCCCGTCAACAGGGAGACACTGAAGCTTTCTTT. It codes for CASSRQQGDTEAFF. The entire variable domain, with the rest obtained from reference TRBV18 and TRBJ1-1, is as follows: NAGVMQNPRHLVRRRGQEARLRCSPMKGHSHVYWYRQLPEEGLKFMVYLQKENIIDESGMPKERFSAEFPKEGPSILRIQQVVRGDSAAYFCASSRQQGDTEAFFGQGTRLTVV.

The CDR3 DNA follows: TGTGCCAGCTCACCACCGGGGTCGACTGATTACGAGCAGTACTTC. It encodes CASSPPGSTDYEQYF. The chain has TRBV18 and TRBJ2-7; D gene ambiguous. The germline V gene encodes CDR1 KGHSH and CDR2 LQKENI. The CDR3 is 15 amino acids. The V and J ends lost 0 bases and 4 bases respectively, with 13 bases between them.

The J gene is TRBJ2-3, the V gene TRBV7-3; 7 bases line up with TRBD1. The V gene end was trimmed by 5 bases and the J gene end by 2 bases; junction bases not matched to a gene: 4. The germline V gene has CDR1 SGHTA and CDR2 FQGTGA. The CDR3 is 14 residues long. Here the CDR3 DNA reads TGTGCCAGCAGCGTTACAGGGGCCACAGATACGCAGTATTTT. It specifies CASSVTGATDTQYF.

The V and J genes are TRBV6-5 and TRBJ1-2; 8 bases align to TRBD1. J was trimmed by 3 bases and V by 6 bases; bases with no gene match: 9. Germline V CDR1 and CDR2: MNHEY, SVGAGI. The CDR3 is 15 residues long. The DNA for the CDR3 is TGTGCCAGCAGCCCACGAGGACAGGGACACTATGGCTACACCTTC. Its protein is CASSPRGQGHYGYTF.

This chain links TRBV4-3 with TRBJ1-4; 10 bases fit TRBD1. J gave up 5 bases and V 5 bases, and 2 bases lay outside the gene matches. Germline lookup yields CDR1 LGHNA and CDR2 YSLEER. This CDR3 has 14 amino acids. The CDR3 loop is CASSSDRGNEKLFF. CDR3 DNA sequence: TGCGCCAGCAGCTCGGACAGGGGGAATGAAAAACTGTTTTTT.

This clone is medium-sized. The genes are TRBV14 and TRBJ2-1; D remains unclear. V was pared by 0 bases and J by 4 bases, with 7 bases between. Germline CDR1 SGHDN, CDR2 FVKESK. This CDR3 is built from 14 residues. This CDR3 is CASSQDQVYNEQFF. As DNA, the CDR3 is TGTGCCAGCAGCCAAGATCAAGTATACAATGAGCAGTTCTTC.

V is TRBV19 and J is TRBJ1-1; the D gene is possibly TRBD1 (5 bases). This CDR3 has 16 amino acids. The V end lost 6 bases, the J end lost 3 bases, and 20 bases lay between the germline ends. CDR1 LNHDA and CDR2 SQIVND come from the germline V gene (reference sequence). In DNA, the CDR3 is TGTGCCAGTAGGGGGACGGGCTTTAATAGGGACACTGAAGCTTTCTTT. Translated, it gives CASRGTGFNRDTEAFF. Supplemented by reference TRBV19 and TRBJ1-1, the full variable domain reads DGGITQSPKYLFRKEGQNVTLSCEQNLNHDAMYWYRQDPGQGLRLIYYSQIVNDFQKGDIAEGYSVSREKKESFPLTVTSAQKNPTAFYLCASRGTGFNRDTEAFFGQGTRLTVV.

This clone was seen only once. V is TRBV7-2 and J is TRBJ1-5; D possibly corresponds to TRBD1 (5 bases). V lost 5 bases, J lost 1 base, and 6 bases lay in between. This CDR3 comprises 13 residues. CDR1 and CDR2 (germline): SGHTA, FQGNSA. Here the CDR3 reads CASSRQSNQPQHF. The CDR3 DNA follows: TGTGCCAGCAGCCGACAGAGCAATCAGCCCCAGCATTTT.

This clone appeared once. The CDR3 reads CASTAPGATNEKLFF. DNA for the CDR3: TGTGCCAGCACCGCGCCCGGTGCAACTAATGAAAAACTGTTTTTT. The chain employs TRBV28 and TRBJ1-4; D unclear. The CDR3 has 15 residues. Germline lookup yields CDR1 MDHEN and CDR2 SYDVKM. Between the trimmed V and J ends, which lost 7 bases and 0 bases, there was a span of 12 bases.

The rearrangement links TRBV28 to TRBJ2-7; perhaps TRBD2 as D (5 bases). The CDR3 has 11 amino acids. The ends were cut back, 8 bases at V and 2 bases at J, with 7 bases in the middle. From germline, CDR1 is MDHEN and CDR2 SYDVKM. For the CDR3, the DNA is TGTGCCAGCGGACTTACCTACGAGCAGTACTTC. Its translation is CASGLTYEQYF.

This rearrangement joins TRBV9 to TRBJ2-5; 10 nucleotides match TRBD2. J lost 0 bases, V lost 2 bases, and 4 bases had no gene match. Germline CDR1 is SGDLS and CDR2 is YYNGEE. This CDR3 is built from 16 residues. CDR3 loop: CASSVSLAGDQETQYF. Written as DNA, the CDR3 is TGTGCCAGCAGCGTCAGCCTAGCGGGGGACCAAGAGACCCAGTACTTC.

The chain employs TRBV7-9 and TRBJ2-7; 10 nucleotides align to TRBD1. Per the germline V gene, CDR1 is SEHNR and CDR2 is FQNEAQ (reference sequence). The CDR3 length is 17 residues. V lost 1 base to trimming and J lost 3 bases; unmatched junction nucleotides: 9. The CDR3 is CASSLDKKTGGGYEQYF. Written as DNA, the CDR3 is TGTGCCAGCAGCTTAGACAAGAAGACAGGGGGCGGCTACGAGCAGTACTTC.

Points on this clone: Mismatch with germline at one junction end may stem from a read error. The CDR3 nucleotides read TGTGCCAGCAGCCCCTTAAACCCCAATAACATTCAGTACTTC. This translates into CASSPLNPNNIQYF. V usage is TRBV7-2 and J usage is TRBJ2-4; D unresolved. The germline CDR1 and CDR2 sequences are SGHTA and FQGNSA. There are 14 residues in the CDR3.

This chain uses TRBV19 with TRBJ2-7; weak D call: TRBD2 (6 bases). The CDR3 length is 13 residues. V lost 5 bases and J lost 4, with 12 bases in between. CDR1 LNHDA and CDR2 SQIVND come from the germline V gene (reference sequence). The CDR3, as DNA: TGTGCCAGTAGTCCGGGACTGAGATACGAGCAGTACTTC. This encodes CASSPGLRYEQYF.

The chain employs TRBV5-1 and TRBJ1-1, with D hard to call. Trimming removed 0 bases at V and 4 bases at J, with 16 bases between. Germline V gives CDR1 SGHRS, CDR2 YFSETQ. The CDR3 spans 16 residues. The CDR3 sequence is CASSLGSGGFSTEAFF. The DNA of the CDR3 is TGCGCCAGCAGCTTGGGGTCGGGAGGGTTTAGCACTGAAGCTTTCTTT.

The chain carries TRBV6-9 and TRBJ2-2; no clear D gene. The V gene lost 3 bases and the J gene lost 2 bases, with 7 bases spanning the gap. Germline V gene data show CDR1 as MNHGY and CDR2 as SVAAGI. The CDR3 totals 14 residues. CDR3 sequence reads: CASSYAPNTGELFF. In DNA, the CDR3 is TGTGCCAGCAGTTACGCCCCTAACACCGGGGAGCTGTTTTTT.

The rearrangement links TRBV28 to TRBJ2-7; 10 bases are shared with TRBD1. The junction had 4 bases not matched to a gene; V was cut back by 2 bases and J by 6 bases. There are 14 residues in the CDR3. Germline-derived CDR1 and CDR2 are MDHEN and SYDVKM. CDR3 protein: CASSLGQGVFEQYF. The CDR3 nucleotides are TGTGCCAGCAGTTTAGGACAGGGGGTTTTCGAGCAGTACTTC.

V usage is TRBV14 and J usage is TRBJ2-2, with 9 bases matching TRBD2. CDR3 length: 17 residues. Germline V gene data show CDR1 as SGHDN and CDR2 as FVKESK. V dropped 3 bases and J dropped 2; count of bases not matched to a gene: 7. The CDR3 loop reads CASSHIRGGGNTGELFF. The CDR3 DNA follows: TGTGCCAGCAGCCATATCCGCGGGGGGGGAAACACCGGGGAGCTGTTTTTT.